The clone carrying this T cell receptor beta chain has ten or more counts. The antigen is undetermined. This entry comes from a study of response to subunit inactivated influenza vaccine. The CDR3 length is 12 residues. Deletions cut 3 bases from V and 9 bases from J, with 11 bases between. The germline gives CDR1 SGHTA, CDR2 FQGNSA. Using its own MiXCR run on the RT-PCR reads, TCRdb lists one record per CDR3 protein. Of 300,000 to 350,000 distinct CDR3 sequences listed, 20% to 25% were seen once; the top ten hold about a tenth. Study outcomes and limitations: Each seasonal influenza vaccination recruits few new T cells, the authors suggested.

This sequence was found in a man between 50 and 75 years old who received an inactivated influenza vaccine. The chain has TRBV7-2 and TRBJ1-1, with unresolved D. The sequenced sample was PBMCs from blood, obtained less than 22 months after vaccination. The CDR3 loop reads CASSFFPTQAFF. The CDR3 DNA reads TGTGCCAGCAGCTTTTTCCCGACACAAGCTTTCTTT.